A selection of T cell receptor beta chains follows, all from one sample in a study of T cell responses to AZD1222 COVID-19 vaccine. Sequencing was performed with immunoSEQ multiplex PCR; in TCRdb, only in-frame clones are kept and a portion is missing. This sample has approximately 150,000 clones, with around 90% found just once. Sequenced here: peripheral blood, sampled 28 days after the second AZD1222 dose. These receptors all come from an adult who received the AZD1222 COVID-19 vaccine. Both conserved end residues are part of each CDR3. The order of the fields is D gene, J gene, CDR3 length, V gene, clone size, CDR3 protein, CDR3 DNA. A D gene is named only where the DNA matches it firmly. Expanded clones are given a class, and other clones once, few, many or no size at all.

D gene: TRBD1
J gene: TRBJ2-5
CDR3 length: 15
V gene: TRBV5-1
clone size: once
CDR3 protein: CASSSGQGNQETQYF
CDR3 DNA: TGCGCCAGCAGCTCGGGACAGGGGAACCAAGAGACCCAGTACTTC

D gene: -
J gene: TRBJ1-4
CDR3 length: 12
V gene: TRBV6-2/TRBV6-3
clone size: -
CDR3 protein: CASSPPVEKLFF
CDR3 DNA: TGTGCCAGCAGTCCCCCCGTTGAAAAACTGTTTTTT

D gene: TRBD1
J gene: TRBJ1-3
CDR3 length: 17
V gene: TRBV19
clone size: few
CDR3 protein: CASSKLNRGRSGNTIYF
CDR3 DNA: TGTGCCAGTAGTAAACTCAACAGGGGAAGATCCGGAAACACCATATATTTT

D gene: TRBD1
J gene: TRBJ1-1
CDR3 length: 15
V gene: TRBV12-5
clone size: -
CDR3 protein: CASGLGWQGGTEAFF
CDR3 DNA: TGTGCTAGTGGCTTGGGGTGGCAGGGGGGCACTGAAGCTTTCTTT

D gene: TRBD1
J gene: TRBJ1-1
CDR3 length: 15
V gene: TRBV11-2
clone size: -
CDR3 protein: CASSAGQGANTEAFF
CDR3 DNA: TGTGCCAGCAGCGCCGGACAGGGGGCGAACACTGAAGCTTTCTTT

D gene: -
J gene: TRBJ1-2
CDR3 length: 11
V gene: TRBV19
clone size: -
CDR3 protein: CASTTSGGYTF
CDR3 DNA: TGTGCCAGTACCACCTCGGGCGGCTACACCTTC

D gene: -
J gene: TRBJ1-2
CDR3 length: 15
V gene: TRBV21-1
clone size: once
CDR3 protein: CASSLGTSDKSGYTF
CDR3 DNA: TGTGCCAGCAGCCTAGGGACGTCGGACAAGTCCGGCTACACCTTC

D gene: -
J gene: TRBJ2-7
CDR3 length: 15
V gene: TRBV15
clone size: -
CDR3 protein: CATSRDLTGPYEQYF
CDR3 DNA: TGTGCCACCAGCAGAGATTTGACGGGTCCCTACGAGCAGTACTTC

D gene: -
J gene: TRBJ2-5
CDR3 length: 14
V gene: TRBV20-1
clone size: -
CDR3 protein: CSASRRWGQETQYF
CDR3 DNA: TGCAGTGCTAGTAGAAGGTGGGGCCAAGAGACCCAGTACTTC

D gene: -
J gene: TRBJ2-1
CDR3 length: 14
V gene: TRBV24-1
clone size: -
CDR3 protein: CATSDPLQGNEQFF
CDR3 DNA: TGTGCCACCAGTGATCCTCTACAGGGCAATGAGCAGTTCTTC

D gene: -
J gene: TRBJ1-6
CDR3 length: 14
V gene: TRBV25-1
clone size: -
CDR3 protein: CASSDRGRDSPLHF
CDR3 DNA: TGTGCCAGCAGTGATCGGGGGCGCGATTCACCCCTCCACTTT

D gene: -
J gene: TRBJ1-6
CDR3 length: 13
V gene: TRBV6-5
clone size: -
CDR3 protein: CASRGRFISPLHF
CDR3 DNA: TGTGCCAGCAGAGGGCGATTCATCTCACCCCTCCACTTT

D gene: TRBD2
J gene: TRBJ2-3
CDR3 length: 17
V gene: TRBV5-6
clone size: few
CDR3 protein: CASSREGTSGRTDTQYF
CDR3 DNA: TGTGCCAGCAGCCGGGAAGGGACTAGCGGGAGAACAGATACGCAGTATTTT

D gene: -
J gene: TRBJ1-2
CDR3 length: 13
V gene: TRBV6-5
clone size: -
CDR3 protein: CASSRGILYGYTF
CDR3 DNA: TGTGCCAGCAGTAGGGGGATCCTCTATGGCTACACCTTC

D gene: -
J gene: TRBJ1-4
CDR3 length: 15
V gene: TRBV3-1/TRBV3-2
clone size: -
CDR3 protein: CASSQRGATNEKLFF
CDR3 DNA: TGTGCCAGCAGCCAAAGGGGGGCCACTAATGAAAAACTGTTTTTT

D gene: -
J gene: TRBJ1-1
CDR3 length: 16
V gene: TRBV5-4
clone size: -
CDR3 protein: CASSLGRRDANTEAFF
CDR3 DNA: TGTGCCAGCAGCTTGGGCCGAAGAGATGCGAACACTGAAGCTTTCTTT

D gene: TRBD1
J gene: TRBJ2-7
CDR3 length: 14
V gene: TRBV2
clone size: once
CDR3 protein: CASNQDRSAYEQYF
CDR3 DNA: TGTGCCAGCAATCAGGACAGGAGTGCCTACGAGCAGTACTTC

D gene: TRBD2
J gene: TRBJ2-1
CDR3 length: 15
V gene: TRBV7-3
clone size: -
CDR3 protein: CASSRGTSLDNEQFF
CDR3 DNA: TGTGCCAGCAGCCGCGGGACTAGTTTGGACAATGAGCAGTTCTTC

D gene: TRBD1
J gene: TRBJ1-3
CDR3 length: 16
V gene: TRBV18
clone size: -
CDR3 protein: CASSPTQGLSGNTIYF
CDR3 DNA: TGTGCCAGCTCACCAACACAGGGGCTCTCTGGAAACACCATATATTTT

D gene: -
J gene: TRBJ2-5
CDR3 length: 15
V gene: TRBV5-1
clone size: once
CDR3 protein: CASSARGQGVETQYF
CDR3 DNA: TGCGCCAGCAGTGCGCGGGGGCAGGGGGTTGAGACCCAGTACTTC

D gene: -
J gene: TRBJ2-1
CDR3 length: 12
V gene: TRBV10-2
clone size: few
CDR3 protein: CASRDPYNEQFF
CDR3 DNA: TGCGCCAGCCGTGATCCCTACAATGAGCAGTTCTTC

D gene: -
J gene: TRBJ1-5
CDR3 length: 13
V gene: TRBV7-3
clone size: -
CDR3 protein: CASSLNSNQPQHF
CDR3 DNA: TGTGCCAGCAGCTTAAATAGCAATCAGCCCCAGCATTTT

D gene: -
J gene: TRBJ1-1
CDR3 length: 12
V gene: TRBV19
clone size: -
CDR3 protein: CASSISQGEAFF
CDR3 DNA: TGTGCCAGTAGTATATCCCAGGGGGAAGCTTTCTTT

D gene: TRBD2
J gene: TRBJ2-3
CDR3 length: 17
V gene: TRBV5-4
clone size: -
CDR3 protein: CASSLRLAGVAADAQYF
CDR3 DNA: TGTGCCAGCAGCTTGAGACTAGCGGGAGTAGCGGCAGATGCGCAGTATTTT

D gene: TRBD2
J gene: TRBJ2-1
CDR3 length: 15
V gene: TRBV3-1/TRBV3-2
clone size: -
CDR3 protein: CASSLLAGGHNEQFF
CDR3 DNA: TGTGCCAGCAGCTTACTAGCGGGAGGGCACAATGAGCAGTTCTTC

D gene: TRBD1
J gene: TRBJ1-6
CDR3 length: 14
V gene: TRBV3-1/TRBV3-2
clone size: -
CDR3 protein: CASSRGQNNSPLHF
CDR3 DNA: TGTGCCAGCAGCCGGGGACAGAACAATTCACCCCTCCACTTT

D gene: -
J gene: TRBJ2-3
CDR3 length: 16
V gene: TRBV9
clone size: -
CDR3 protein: CASSVRGAPSTDTQYF
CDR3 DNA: TGTGCCAGCAGCGTAAGGGGGGCTCCTAGCACAGATACGCAGTATTTT

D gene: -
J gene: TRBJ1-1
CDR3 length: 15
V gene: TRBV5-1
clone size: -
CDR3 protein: CASSLVMGPYTEAFF
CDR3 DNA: TGCGCCAGCAGCTTGGTCATGGGCCCGTACACTGAAGCTTTCTTT

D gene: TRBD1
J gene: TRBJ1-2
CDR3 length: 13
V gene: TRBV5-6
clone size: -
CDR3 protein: CASSSTGGYGYTF
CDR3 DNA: TGTGCCAGCAGCTCTACAGGGGGCTATGGCTACACCTTC

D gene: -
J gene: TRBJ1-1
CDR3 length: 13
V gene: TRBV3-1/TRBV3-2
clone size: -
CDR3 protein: CASSQEILREAFF
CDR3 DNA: TGTGCCAGCAGCCAAGAGATATTGAGAGAAGCTTTCTTT

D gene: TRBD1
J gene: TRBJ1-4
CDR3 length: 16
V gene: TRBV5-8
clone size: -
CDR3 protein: CASSFHRGRGNEKLFF
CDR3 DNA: TGTGCCAGCAGCTTTCACAGGGGCCGGGGTAATGAAAAACTGTTTTTT

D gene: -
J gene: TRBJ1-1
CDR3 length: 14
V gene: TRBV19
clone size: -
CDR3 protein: CASSHRTYNTEAFF
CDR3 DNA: TGTGCCAGTAGTCATAGGACCTATAACACTGAAGCTTTCTTT

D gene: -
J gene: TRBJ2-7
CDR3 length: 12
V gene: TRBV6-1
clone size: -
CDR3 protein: CASSERPYEQYF
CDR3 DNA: TGTGCCAGCAGTGAGAGGCCGTACGAGCAGTACTTC

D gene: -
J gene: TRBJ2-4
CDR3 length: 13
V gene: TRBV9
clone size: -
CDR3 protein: CASSAGTGNIQYF
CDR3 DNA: TGTGCCAGCAGCGCAGGGACGGGAAACATTCAGTACTTC

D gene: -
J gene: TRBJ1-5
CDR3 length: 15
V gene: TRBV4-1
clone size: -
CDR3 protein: CASSQEGNTGQPQHF
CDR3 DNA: TGCGCCAGCAGCCAAGAGGGGAACACGGGTCAGCCCCAGCATTTT

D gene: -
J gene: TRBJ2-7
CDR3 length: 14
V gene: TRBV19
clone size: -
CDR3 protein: CASSPGGWSYEQYF
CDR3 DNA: TGTGCCAGTAGTCCCGGAGGATGGTCCTACGAGCAGTACTTC

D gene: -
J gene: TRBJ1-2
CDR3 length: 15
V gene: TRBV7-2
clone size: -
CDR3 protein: CASSSSPHRFWGYTF
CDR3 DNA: TGTGCCAGCAGCTCGTCCCCACACCGCTTTTGGGGCTACACCTTC

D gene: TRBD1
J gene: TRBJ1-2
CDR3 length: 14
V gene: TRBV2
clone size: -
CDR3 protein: CASRDRGENYGYTF
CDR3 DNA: TGTGCCAGCAGAGACAGGGGGGAGAACTATGGCTACACCTTC

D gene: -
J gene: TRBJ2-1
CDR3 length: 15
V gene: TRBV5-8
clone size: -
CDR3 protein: CASSLLTGPYNEQFF
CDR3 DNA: TGTGCCAGCAGCTTACTGACAGGACCCTACAATGAGCAGTTCTTC

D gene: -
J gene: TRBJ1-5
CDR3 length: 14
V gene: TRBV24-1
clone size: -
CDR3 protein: CATSDFSSNQPQHF
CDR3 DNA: TGTGCCACCAGTGATTTTTCTAGCAATCAGCCCCAGCATTTT

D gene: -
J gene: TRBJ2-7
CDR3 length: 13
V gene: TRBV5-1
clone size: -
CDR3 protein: CASSLTSFYEQYF
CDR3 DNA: TGCGCCAGCAGCTTGACTAGTTTCTACGAGCAGTACTTC

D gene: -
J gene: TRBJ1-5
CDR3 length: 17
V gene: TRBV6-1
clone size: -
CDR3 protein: CASSERGELYSNQPQHF
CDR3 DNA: TGTGCCAGCAGTGAAAGGGGTGAACTTTATAGCAATCAGCCCCAGCATTTT

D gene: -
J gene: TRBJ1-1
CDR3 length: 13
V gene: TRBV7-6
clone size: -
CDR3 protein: CASRQGPNTEAFF
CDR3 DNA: TGTGCCAGCAGACAGGGTCCTAACACTGAAGCTTTCTTT

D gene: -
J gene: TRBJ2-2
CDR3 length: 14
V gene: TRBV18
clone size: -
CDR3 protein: CASSPLGESGELFF
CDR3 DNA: TGTGCCAGCTCACCCCTCGGGGAATCCGGGGAGCTGTTTTTT

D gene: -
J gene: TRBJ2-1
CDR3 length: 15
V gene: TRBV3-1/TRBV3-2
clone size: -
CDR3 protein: CASSQVGGLKTAWFF
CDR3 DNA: TGTGCCAGCAGCCAAGTCGGCGGACTCAAGACAGCGTGGTTCTTC

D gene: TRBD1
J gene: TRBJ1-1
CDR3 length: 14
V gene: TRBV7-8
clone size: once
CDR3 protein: CASSPYVDRDLAFF
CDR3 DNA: TGTGCCAGCAGCCCCTATGTGGACAGGGACCTGGCTTTCTTT

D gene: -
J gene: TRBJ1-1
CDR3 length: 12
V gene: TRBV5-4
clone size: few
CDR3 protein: CASSQMNTEAFF
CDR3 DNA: TGTGCCAGCAGTCAGATGAACACTGAAGCTTTCTTT

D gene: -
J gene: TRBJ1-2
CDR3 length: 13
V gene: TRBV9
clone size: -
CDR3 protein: CASRGGGPGGYTF
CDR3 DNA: TGTGCCAGCAGGGGTGGGGGCCCGGGCGGCTACACCTTC

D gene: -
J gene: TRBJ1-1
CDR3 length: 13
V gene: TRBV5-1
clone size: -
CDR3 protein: CASSPARGTEAFF
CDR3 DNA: TGCGCCAGCAGCCCCGCGAGGGGGACTGAAGCTTTCTTT

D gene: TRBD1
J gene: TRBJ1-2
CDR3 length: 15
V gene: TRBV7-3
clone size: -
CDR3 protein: CASTTPGGILYGYTF
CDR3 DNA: TGTGCCAGCACCACACCAGGGGGAATCCTCTATGGCTACACCTTC